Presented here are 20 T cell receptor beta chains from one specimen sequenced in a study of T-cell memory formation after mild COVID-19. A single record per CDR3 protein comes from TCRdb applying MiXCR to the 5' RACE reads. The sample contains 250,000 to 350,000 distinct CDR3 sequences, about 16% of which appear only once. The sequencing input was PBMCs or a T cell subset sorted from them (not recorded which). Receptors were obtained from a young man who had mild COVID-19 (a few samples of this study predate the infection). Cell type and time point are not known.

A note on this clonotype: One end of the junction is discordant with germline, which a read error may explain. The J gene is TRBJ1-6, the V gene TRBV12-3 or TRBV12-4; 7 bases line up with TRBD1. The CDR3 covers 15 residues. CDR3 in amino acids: CASSLQGTSNSPLHF. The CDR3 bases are TGCGCCAGCAGTTTACAGGGGACCTCAAATTCACCCCTCCACTTT.

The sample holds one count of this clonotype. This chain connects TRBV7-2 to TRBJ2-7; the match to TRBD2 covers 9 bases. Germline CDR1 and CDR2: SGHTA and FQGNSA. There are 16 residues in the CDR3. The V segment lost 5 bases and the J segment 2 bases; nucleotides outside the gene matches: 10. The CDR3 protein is CASSEGVSGGPYEQYF. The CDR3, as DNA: TGTGCCAGCAGCGAGGGTGTTAGCGGGGGACCCTACGAGCAGTACTTC.

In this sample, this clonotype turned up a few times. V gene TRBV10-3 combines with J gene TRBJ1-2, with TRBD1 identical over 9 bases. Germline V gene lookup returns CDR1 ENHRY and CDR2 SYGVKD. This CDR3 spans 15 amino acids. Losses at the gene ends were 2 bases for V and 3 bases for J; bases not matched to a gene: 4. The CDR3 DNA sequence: TGTGCCATCAGTGAGGGGACAGGGAATTACTATGGCTACACCTTC. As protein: CAISEGTGNYYGYTF.

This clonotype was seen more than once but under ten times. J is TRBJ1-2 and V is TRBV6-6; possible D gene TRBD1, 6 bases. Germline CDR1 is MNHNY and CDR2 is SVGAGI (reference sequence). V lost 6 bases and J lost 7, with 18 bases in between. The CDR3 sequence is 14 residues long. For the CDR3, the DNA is TGTGCCAGCAGCGGGACACTCAGGACGGGTGGCTACACCTTC. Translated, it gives CASSGTLRTGGYTF.

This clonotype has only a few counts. CDR3 amino acids: CASSSISEGNEQFF. The CDR3, as DNA: TGTGCCAGCAGTTCTATTTCCGAGGGCAATGAGCAGTTCTTC. The genes are TRBV6-6 and TRBJ2-1; perhaps TRBD2 as D (5 bases). CDR3 length equals 14 residues. Germline V CDR1 and CDR2: MNHNY, SVGAGI (reference sequence). Trimming pared 4 bases from V and 6 bases from J, leaving 13 bases between.

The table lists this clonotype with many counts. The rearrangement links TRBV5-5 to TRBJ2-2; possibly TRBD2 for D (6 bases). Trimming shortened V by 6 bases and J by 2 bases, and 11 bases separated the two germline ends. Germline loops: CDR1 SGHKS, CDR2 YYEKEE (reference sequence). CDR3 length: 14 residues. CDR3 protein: CASTGSTNTGELFF. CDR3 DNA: TGTGCCAGCACCGGGAGCACTAACACCGGGGAGCTGTTTTTT. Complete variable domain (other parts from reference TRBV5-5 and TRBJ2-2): DAGVTQSPTHLIKTRGQQVTLRCSPISGHKSVSWYQQVLGQGPQFIFQYYEKEERGRGNFPDRFSARQFPNYSSELNVNALLLGDSALYLCASTGSTNTGELFFGEGSRLTVL.

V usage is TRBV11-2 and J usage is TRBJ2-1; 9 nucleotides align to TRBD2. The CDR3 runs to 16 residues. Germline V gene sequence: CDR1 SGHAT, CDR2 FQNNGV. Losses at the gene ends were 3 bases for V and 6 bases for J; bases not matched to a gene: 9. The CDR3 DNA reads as TGTGCCAGCAGCTTCGCGGGGGGGCTGCCGTTCAATGAGCAGTTCTTC. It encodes CASSFAGGLPFNEQFF.

CDR3 coding DNA: TGTGCCAGCAGCCAAGATCAGGGACAGGGGGCCAATGAGCAGTTCTTC. Translation gives CASSQDQGQGANEQFF. This chain joins TRBV4-2 and TRBJ2-1; the match to TRBD1 covers 12 bases. Germline V CDR1 and CDR2: LGHNA, YNFKEQ. This CDR3 has 16 residues. The V segment lost 0 bases and the J segment 6 bases; nucleotides outside the gene matches: 3.

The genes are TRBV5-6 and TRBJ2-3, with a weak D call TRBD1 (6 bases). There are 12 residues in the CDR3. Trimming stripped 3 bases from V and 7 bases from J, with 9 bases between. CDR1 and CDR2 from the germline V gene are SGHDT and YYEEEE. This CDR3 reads CASSSDSHTQYF. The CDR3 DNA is TGTGCCAGCAGCTCGGACAGCCATACGCAGTATTTT. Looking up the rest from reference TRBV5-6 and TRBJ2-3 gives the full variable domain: DAGVTQSPTHLIKTRGQQVTLRCSPKSGHDTVSWYQQALGQGPQFIFQYYEEEERQRGNFPDRFSGHQFPNYSSELNVNALLLGDSALYLCASSSDSHTQYFGPGTRLTVL.

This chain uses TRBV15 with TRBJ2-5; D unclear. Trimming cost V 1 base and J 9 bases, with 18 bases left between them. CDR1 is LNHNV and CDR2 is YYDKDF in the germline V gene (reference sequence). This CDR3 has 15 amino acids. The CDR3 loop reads CATSRVELRQGSQYF. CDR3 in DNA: TGTGCCACCAGCAGAGTCGAACTTCGCCAAGGGTCCCAGTACTTC.

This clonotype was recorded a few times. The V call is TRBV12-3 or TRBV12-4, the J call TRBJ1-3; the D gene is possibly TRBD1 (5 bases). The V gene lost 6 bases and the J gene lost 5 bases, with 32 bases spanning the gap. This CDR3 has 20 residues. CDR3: CASRDSQDRDRGRYRNTIYF. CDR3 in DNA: TGTGCCAGCAGGGACTCACAAGACCGGGACCGAGGGAGGTACAGAAACACCATATATTTT.

CDR3 sequence reads: CASSAGSAEETQYF. The CDR3 DNA reads TGTGCCAGCAGCGCGGGTTCAGCGGAAGAGACCCAGTACTTC. The gene calls are TRBV9 and TRBJ2-5, with a weak D call TRBD2 (5 bases). Per germline, CDR1 SGDLS and CDR2 YYNGEE. The ends were cut back, 3 bases at V and 3 bases at J, with 12 bases in the middle. This CDR3 region has 14 residues.

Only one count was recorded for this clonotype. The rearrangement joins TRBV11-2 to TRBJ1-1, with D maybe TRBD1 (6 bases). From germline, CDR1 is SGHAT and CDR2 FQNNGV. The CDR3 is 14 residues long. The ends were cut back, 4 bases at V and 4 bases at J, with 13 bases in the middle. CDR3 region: CASSWAGASTEAFF. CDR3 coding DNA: TGTGCCAGCAGCTGGGCAGGGGCGTCCACTGAAGCTTTCTTT.

CDR3 residues: CASSPPTSAGELFF. CDR3 bases: TGCGCCAGCAGCCCACCGACTAGCGCCGGGGAGCTGTTTTTT. The chain is built from TRBV5-1 and TRBJ2-2; the match to TRBD2 covers 8 bases. The CDR3 spans 14 residues. Looked up from germline, CDR1 is SGHRS and CDR2 is YFSETQ. The ends lost 4 bases at V and 6 bases at J; junction bases unmatched: 5. Filled out from reference TRBV5-1 and TRBJ2-2, the complete variable domain reads KAGVTQTPRYLIKTRGQQVTLSCSPISGHRSVSWYQQTPGQGLQFLFEYFSETQRNKGNFPGRFSGRQFSNSRSEMNVSTLELGDSALYLCASSPPTSAGELFFGEGSRLTVL.

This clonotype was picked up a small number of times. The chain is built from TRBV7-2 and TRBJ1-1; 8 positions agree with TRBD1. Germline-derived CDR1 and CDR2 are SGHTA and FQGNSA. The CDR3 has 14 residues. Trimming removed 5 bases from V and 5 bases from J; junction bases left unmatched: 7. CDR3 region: CASSRGQGRTEAFF. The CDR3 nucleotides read TGTGCCAGCAGCCGAGGACAGGGACGAACTGAAGCTTTCTTT. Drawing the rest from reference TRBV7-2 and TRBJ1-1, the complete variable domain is GAGVSQSPSNKVTEKGKDVELRCDPISGHTALYWYRQSLGQGLEFLIYFQGNSAPDKSGLPSDRFSAERTGGSVSTLTIQRTQQEDSAVYLCASSRGQGRTEAFFGQGTRLTVV.

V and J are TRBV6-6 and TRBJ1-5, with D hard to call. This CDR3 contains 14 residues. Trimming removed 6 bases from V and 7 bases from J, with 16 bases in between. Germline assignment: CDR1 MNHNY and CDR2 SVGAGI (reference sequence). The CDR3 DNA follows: TGTGCCAGCAGCCCAACGTCGGTGGTACAGCCCCAGCATTTT. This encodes CASSPTSVVQPQHF.

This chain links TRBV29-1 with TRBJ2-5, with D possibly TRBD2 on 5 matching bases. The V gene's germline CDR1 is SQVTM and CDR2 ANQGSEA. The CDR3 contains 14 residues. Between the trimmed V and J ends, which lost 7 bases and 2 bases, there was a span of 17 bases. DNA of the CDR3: TGCAGCGCCGAGGGAACAGCCAGACAAGAGACCCAGTACTTC. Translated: CSAEGTARQETQYF. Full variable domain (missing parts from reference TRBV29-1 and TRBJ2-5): SAVISQKPSRDICQRGTSLTIQCQVDSQVTMMFWYRQQPGQSLTLIATANQGSEATYESGFVIDKFPISRPNLTFSTLTVSNMSPEDSSIYLCSAEGTARQETQYFGPGTRLLVL.

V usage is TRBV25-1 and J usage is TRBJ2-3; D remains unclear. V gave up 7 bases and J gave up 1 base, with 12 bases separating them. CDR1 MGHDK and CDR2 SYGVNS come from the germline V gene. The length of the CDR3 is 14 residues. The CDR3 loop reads CASTPRTRTDTQYF. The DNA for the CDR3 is TGTGCCAGCACTCCAAGGACCCGCACAGATACGCAGTATTTT.

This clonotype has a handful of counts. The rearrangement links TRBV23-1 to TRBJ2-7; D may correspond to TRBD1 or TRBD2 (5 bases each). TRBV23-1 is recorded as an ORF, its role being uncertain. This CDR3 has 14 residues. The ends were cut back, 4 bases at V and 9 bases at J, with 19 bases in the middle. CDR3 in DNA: TGCGCCAGCAGTCGCCCGGCCGGGGCACAATGGCAGTACGTC. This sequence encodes CASSRPAGAQWQYV.

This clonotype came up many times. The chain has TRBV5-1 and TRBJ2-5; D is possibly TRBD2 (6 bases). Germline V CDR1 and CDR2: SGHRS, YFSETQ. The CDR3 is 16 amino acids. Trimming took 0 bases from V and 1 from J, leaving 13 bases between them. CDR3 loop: CASSLARSGPQETQYF. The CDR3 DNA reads TGCGCCAGCAGCTTGGCCAGGAGCGGGCCCCAAGAGACCCAGTACTTC.